Listed below are T cell receptor beta chains from one sample, sequenced in a study of T-cell reconstitution after alpha-beta-depleted transplantation in children. TCRdb ran MiXCR on the PCR reads and lists one entry per CDR3 protein. The table records about 540,000 distinct CDR3 sequences, around 20% of them present only once. The sequencing here drew on PBMCs from the stem cell graft donor, taken from the stem cell graft. Receptors were obtained from a human donor who donated a stem cell graft to a child with acute lymphoblastic leukemia. Both conserved end residues are part of each CDR3. The D gene is left open where the match is weak. Clone size is given for some rows only: seen once, a few or many times, or a class if the clone is expanded.

clone_size	v_call	j_call	d_call	cdr3_aa	cdr3_nt
few	TRBV5-1	TRBJ2-1	NA	CASSLRGYEQFF	TGCGCCAGCAGCTTGCGGGGCTATGAGCAGTTCTTC
few	TRBV6-5	TRBJ2-1	TRBD2	CASSSGPGLAAGRAEQFF	TGTGCCAGCAGTTCGGGCCCGGGACTAGCGGCGGGTCGGGCTGAGCAGTTCTTC
few	TRBV7-3	TRBJ2-3	NA	CASSLQRVGIGVDTQYF	TGTGCCAGCAGCTTGCAGCGGGTGGGAATCGGAGTGGATACGCAGTATTTT
few	TRBV29-1	TRBJ2-5	NA	CSALPAGAETQYF	TGCAGCGCCCTTCCGGCAGGGGCGGAGACCCAGTACTTC
NA	TRBV5-6	TRBJ2-7	NA	CASSPGIGGTYEQYF	TGTGCCAGCAGCCCCGGGATCGGGGGTACCTACGAGCAGTACTTC
NA	TRBV20-1	TRBJ2-7	NA	CSARVPGKYEQYF	TGCAGTGCTAGAGTGCCGGGAAAGTACGAGCAGTACTTC
few	TRBV20-1	TRBJ2-5	TRBD1	CSASLDDRDQETQYF	TGCAGTGCTAGTCTCGATGACAGGGATCAAGAGACCCAGTACTTC
NA	TRBV11-2	TRBJ1-3	NA	CASSLRGPMRSGNTIYF	TGTGCCAGCAGCTTGCGGGGCCCTATGCGCTCTGGAAACACCATATATTTT
NA	TRBV20-1	TRBJ2-3	NA	CSAREGYTDTQYF	TGCAGTGCTAGAGAGGGGTACACAGATACGCAGTATTTT
NA	TRBV7-3	TRBJ2-2	TRBD1	CASRQDRGAGELFF	TGTGCCAGCAGACAGGACAGGGGGGCCGGGGAGCTGTTTTTT
NA	TRBV5-1	TRBJ2-7	TRBD1	CASRIGQGHSYEQYF	TGCGCCAGCAGGATTGGACAGGGACACTCCTACGAGCAGTACTTC
NA	TRBV11-2	TRBJ2-7	TRBD2	CASSTRLAQTYEQYF	TGTGCCAGCAGCACCCGACTAGCGCAGACCTACGAGCAGTACTTC
few	TRBV20-1	TRBJ1-5	NA	CSARGLGHQGPQHF	TGCAGTGCTAGAGGGCTAGGACACCAAGGGCCCCAGCATTTT
few	TRBV5-1	TRBJ1-3	NA	CASSRMGDVGGNTIYF	TGCGCCAGCAGCCGGATGGGAGATGTAGGTGGAAACACCATATATTTT
NA	TRBV7-9	TRBJ2-2	NA	CASSLLAATLRAGELFF	TGTGCCAGCAGCTTATTGGCGGCCACCCTGAGGGCCGGGGAGCTGTTTTTT
few	TRBV10-2	TRBJ2-2	NA	CASKHTGELFF	TGCGCCAGCAAGCACACCGGGGAGCTGTTTTTT
many	TRBV3-1	TRBJ2-7	NA	CASSQGQSSYEQYF	TGTGCCAGCAGCCAAGGCCAGAGCTCCTACGAGCAGTACTTC
NA	TRBV7-9	TRBJ2-1	TRBD1	CASSFERGHEQFF	TGTGCCAGCAGCTTCGAAAGGGGGCATGAGCAGTTCTTC
once	TRBV25-1	TRBJ2-7	NA	CAGRLGTYEQYF	TGTGCCGGAAGGTTGGGCACCTACGAGCAGTACTTC
NA	TRBV9	TRBJ2-3	TRBD2	CASSALSGSGTDTQYF	TGTGCCAGCAGCGCCCTAAGCGGGAGTGGGACAGATACGCAGTATTTT
few	TRBV12-3/TRBV12-4	TRBJ2-3	TRBD1	CASSPTGGMDTQYF	TGTGCCAGCAGTCCGACAGGGGGCATGGATACGCAGTATTTT
few	TRBV29-1	TRBJ2-1	TRBD2	CSVVGPSGLFSSYNEQFF	TGCAGCGTTGTAGGACCTAGCGGATTATTTAGCTCCTACAATGAGCAGTTCTTC
few	TRBV7-9	TRBJ2-3	NA	CASSLVLVGQYF	TGTGCCAGCAGCTTAGTTCTGGTAGGGCAGTATTTT
NA	TRBV7-9	TRBJ2-1	NA	CASSSPRPGLDYNEQFF	TGTGCCAGCAGCTCCCCTAGACCGGGACTTGACTACAATGAGCAGTTCTTC
few	TRBV12-3/TRBV12-4	TRBJ2-5	NA	CASSFPGILQETQYF	TGTGCCAGCAGTTTCCCAGGGATACTTCAAGAGACCCAGTACTTC
few	TRBV20-1	TRBJ2-1	TRBD2	CSATLLAGVDGYNEQFF	TGCAGTGCTACACTACTAGCGGGAGTGGATGGTTACAATGAGCAGTTCTTC
NA	TRBV27	TRBJ2-7	NA	CASSLSGRNEQYF	TGTGCCAGCAGTTTATCAGGGAGGAACGAGCAGTACTTC
NA	TRBV6-1	TRBJ2-1	TRBD2	CASTNPGLAFNEQFF	TGTGCCAGCACCAATCCGGGACTAGCCTTCAATGAGCAGTTCTTC
NA	TRBV27	TRBJ1-5	NA	CASSLMGPNQPQHF	TGTGCCAGCAGTTTAATGGGCCCCAATCAGCCCCAGCATTTT
few	TRBV11-2	TRBJ1-2	TRBD1	CASSPTQGFYGYTF	TGTGCCAGCAGCCCGACACAGGGGTTCTATGGCTACACCTTC
NA	TRBV7-6	TRBJ2-1	TRBD2	CASSLMGEGFNEQFF	TGTGCCAGCAGCTTAATGGGGGAGGGATTCAATGAGCAGTTCTTC
NA	TRBV6-1	TRBJ2-5	NA	CACRKQSAKYQETQYF	TGTGCCTGTCGGAAGCAGAGCGCTAAATACCAAGAGACCCAGTACTTC
few	TRBV15	TRBJ1-1	NA	CATSTSGRNRRGWTEAFF	TGTGCCACCAGCACATCAGGGAGGAACAGGAGGGGATGGACTGAAGCTTTCTTT
few	TRBV9	TRBJ1-5	NA	CASSAGVGGNQPQHF	TGTGCCAGCAGCGCGGGAGTTGGGGGCAATCAGCCCCAGCATTTT
once	TRBV6-1	TRBJ2-1	NA	CATQPTGTSYNEQFF	TGTGCCACCCAGCCCACAGGGACCTCCTACAATGAGCAGTTCTTC
NA	TRBV25-1	TRBJ2-5	NA	CASSEGGRQETQYF	TGTGCCAGCAGTGAAGGGGGCCGGCAAGAGACCCAGTACTTC
few	TRBV7-9	TRBJ2-5	TRBD2	CASSLAAGGAETQYF	TGTGCCAGCAGCTTAGCGGCGGGAGGAGCAGAGACCCAGTACTTC